The source of this T cell receptor (beta chain) is a study of T cell responses to AZD1222 COVID-19 vaccine. Profiling relied on immunoSEQ multiplex PCR, and the TCRdb table lists in-frame clones only, not all of them. The sample has about 120,000 clones; roughly 90% are singletons. This clone was observed a single time. This material consisted of peripheral blood, taken 28 days after the second dose of the MenACWY control vaccine. The clonotype originates from an adult who received the MenACWY meningococcal vaccine as a control.

Here the CDR3 reads CASSSKGKSYEQYV. The CDR3 DNA sequence: TGTGCCAGCAGCTCCAAAGGAAAGTCCTACGAGCAGTACGTC. The V and J genes are TRBV7-9 and TRBJ2-7; D is unresolved. The germline CDR1 and CDR2 sequences are SEHNR and FQNEAQ (reference sequence). Trimming removed 4 bases at V and 1 base at J, with 11 bases between. The CDR3 extends over 14 amino acids.